The TCR beta chain described here comes from a study of regulatory T cells in long-lasting Graves disease. Study-level findings and limits: Persistent patients had a count of shared public clonotypes (around 2,500) that exceeded that of new patients (approximately 1,000).

Sample time point: newly diagnosed GD, antithyroid drugs for less than 3 months. Researchers made the TCR library from RNA that was extracted from PBMCs. Sequencing libraries for TCR beta were prepared with iRepertoire HTBI primers and Arm-PCR of CDR3 regions. TCRdb re-called the multiplex PCR reads with MiXCR, one entry per CDR3 protein. Here the sample spans approximately 440,000 distinct CDR3 sequences, about 16% being singletons. This clonotype appeared many times. What it recognizes is unknown. These same data were also listed under a study on T cells in Graves' hyperthyroidism and ophthalmopathy. Per that paper: It was considered stable Graves' hyperthyroidism when ophthalmopathy did not progress within 18 months. Initially, a first-round RT-PCR of the TCR CDR3 employed the HTBI primer set.

This sample comprised peripheral blood mononuclear cells (PBMCs), obtained at new diagnosis, from a patient treated with antithyroid drugs. The TCR comes from a man aged 35-49 years with Graves disease.

The CDR3: CSATLQLMNTEAFF. For the CDR3, the DNA is TGCAGTGCTACCTTACAACTCATGAACACTGAAGCTTTCTTT. The chain recombines TRBV20-1 with TRBJ1-1; no firm D call. V was pared by 4 bases and J by 0 bases, with 12 bases between. Per the germline V gene, CDR1 is DFQATT and CDR2 is SNEGSKA (reference sequence). This CDR3 is 14 amino acids long.